This T cell receptor beta chain was sequenced for a study of blood T cell repertoires in COVID-19. The CDR3 runs 15 residues. The ends lost 5 bases at V and 5 bases at J; junction bases unmatched: 5. Germline values: CDR1 MDHEN, CDR2 SYDVKM. This table comes from immunoSEQ multiplex PCR, and its TCRdb copy is limited to in-frame clones, with some not included. The sample carries about 140,000 clones, over 60% recorded once. This clonotype was obtained from a woman of 80 years or more with active or convalescent COVID-19. Source material: peripheral blood. V is TRBV28 and J is TRBJ1-6; TRBD1 matches at 8 bases. CDR3 loop: CASSGRTGNNSPLHF. CDR3 sequence (DNA): TGTGCCAGCAGTGGACGGACAGGGAATAATTCACCCCTCCACTTT.